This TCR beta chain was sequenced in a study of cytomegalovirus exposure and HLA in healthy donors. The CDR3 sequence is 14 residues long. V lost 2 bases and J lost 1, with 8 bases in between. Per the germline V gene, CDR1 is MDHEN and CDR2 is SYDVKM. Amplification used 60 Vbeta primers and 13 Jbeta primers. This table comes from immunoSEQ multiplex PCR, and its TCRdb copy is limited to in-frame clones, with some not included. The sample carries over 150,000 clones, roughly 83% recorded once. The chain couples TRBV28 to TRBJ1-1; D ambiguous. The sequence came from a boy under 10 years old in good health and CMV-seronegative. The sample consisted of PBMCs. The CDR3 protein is CASSLARQNTEAFF. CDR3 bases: TGTGCCAGCAGTTTAGCCAGGCAGAACACTGAAGCTTTCTTT.